The T cell receptor (beta chain) described here comes from a study of blood T cell repertoires in COVID-19 (dated by TCRdb to about 2020). Regarding the study in general: Collaborator samples came from the United States, Italy and Spain and covered acute and convalescent phases of COVID-19. Where HLA class I and class II types were available, the types were taken from metadata supplied by the sample provider, not from assay-based typing. The material from the prospective study consisted of cDNA or gDNA derived from T cells, B-cell-depleted T cells, or PBMCs. Sample metadata almost always included a de-identified subject ID, COVID-19 status, age in years and sex. A freely available public database, intended as a resource for researchers studying the immune response to SARS-CoV-2, is where the repertoires were released. Samples came from the ongoing ImmuneRACE study (first 160 participants) plus 1,254 subjects from 6 global collaborators. Deeply sampled blood TCRbeta repertoires from subjects exposed to, actively infected with, or recovered from COVID-19 were included in the dataset.

TCRbeta CDR3 regions were amplified from genomic DNA by means of the immunoSEQ Assay, a bias-controlled multiplex PCR. On the study's bioinformatics: The number of nucleated cells in each sample was estimated from the amplification of reference gene primers within the assay. Sequence reads were collapsed and filtered to measure the absolute abundance of every unique TCRbeta CDR3 rearrangement. For each sample, productive Simpson clonality was calculated by taking the square root of Simpson's diversity index across productive rearrangements. The immuneACCESS repertoire file appears here via TCRdb, limited to in-frame rearrangements. These files lack a portion of the clones; in checked studies, under half of the deficit traces to unresolved V genes, and the cause of the others is not known. The V and J calls and clone size were taken over from that table, and D and trimming were inferred from the DNA. The sample contains 93,000 or so clones, roughly 87% of them found a single time. Of the sample, roughly a sixth is held by the ten largest clones.

V and J lose 0 bases and 7 bases, and a span of 10 bases separates them. From a lookup of the germline V gene, CDR1 and CDR2 are MNHNS and SASEGT. The CDR3 measures 14 amino acids from cysteine to phenylalanine. Of the read, only the CDR3 DNA is kept; its 42 bases are in frame from base 1. On the study overall, not on this receptor specifically: The amount of clinical and demographic metadata varied by source and participant and was provided uncurated.

Notes on this clone: The specificity of this receptor is unknown. Per-nucleotide qualities are absent, and no much larger clonotype sits a single base away.

Each collaborating institution followed its own protocols to collect whole blood in K2EDTA tubes. For TCRbeta analysis, collaborator samples were shipped as frozen whole blood, as isolated PBMCs, or as DNA extracted from either sample type. What was sequenced was peripheral blood. The rearranged segments are TRBV6-1 and TRBJ1-5; the D gene remains uncertain. The clonotype comes from a woman older than 75 in a cohort sampled during active COVID-19. The CDR3 loop reads CASSEATGIQPQHF. The nucleotides read TGTGCCAGCAGTGAAGCAACGGGGATCCAGCCCCAGCATTTT.